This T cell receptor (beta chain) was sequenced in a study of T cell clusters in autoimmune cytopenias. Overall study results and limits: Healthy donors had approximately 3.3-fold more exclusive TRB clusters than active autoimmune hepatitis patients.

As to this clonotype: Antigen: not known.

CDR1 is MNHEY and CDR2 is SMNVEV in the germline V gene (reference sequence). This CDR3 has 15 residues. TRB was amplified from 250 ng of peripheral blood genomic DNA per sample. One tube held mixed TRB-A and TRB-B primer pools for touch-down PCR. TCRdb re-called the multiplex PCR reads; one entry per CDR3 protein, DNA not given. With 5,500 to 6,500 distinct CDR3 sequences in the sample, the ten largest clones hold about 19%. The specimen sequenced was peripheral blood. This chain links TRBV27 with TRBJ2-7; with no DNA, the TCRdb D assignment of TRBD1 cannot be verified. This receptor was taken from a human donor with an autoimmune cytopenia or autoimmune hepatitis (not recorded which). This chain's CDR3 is CASRSGATGASEQYF.